This record looks at one T cell receptor beta chain sequence and its context. Its target is unknown. TCRdb recomputed calls from the reads with MiXCR, one row per CDR3 protein. The table lists some 400,000 distinct CDR3 sequences, roughly 20% of them singletons. This record belongs to a study of T cell repertoires in cytomegalovirus infection. Across the study: It can be stated that public TCR beta signatures indicated CMV infection as well as a matching HLA type. General study points: Identification of carriers of CMV plus the relevant HLA was achieved through cumulative public TCR beta family frequency. Ex vivo responses were dominated by HLA-C-restricted CMV-specific TCR beta clonotypes.

The sequenced material came from PBMCs. The TCR sequence derives from a human donor in good health (CMV status not recorded). Some clones in this sample may be carry-over from other donors' samples.

CDR3 coding DNA: TGTGCCAGTAACAACAGGGGGCGGAACACTGAAGCTTTCTTT. Amino acid sequence: CASNNRGRNTEAFF. The V gene is TRBV19, the J gene TRBJ1-1; TRBD1 matches 9 bases. The CDR3 runs 14 residues. V lost 7 bases, J lost 1 base, and 4 bases stayed unmatched. Germline V gene data show CDR1 as LNHDA and CDR2 as SQIVND (reference sequence).